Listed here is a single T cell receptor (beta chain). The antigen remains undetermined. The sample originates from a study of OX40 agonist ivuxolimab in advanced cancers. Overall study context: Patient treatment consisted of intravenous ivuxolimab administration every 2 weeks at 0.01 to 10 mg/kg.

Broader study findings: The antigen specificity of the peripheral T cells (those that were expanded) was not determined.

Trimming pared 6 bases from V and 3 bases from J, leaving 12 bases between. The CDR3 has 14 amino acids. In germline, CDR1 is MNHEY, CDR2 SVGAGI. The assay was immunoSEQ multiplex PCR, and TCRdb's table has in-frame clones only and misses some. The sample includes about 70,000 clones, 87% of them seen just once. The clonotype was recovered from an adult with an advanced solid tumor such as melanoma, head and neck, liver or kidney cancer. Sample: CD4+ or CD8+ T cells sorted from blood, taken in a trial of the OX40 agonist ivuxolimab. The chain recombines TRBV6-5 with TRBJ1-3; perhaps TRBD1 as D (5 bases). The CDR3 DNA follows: TGTGCCAGCAGGCCAGGGTTCAGTGGAAACACCATATATTTT. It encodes CASRPGFSGNTIYF.